This T cell receptor (beta chain) was recovered during a study of cytomegalovirus exposure and HLA in healthy donors. Study results and limitations: Most TCR beta V segments were productive about 87% or about 30% of the time in an earlier analysis. Among CMV-associated TCR beta chains, most appeared HLA-restricted in a later analysis. Later analysis reportedly placed an Asian-associated ancestry cluster below the roughly 690-donor mean in N-insertions.

PCR involved 60 Vbeta and 13 Jbeta primers. The authors' processing: Unique TCR beta chains totaled some 80 million in a later count, with approximately 10 million of them shared. TCRdb's copy holds only in-frame clones and misses some; the assay was immunoSEQ multiplex PCR. For V, J and clone size, that table is used; D and trimming come from the DNA. The table shows approximately 83,000 clones, with over 75% occurring only once. Germline V CDR1 and CDR2: LGHNT, FRNRAP. The CDR3 totals 16 residues. Losses at the gene ends were 6 bases for V and 7 bases for J; bases not matched to a gene: 18. A note on this clone: Its specificity is unknown.

This clonotype was obtained from a man younger than 30 in good health and CMV-seronegative. Sequencing input: PBMCs. The chain has TRBV12-5 and TRBJ2-7, with 7 bases fitting TRBD1. The CDR3 loop reads CASGYENDRELMEQYF. The DNA of the CDR3 is TGTGCTAGTGGCTACGAGAATGACAGGGAGCTGATGGAGCAGTACTTC.